These 15 T cell receptor beta chains were sequenced from one sample in a study of shared clonotypes between healthy human individuals. Cells designated naive CD8 were CD45RO-negative and were positively selected for CCR7, with terminally differentiated effector memory CD45RA+ cells excluded. Some clones are missing from TCRdb's copy, which holds only in-frame ones; the method was immunoSEQ multiplex PCR. The sample contains more than 2 million clones, about 95% of which appear only once. Sequences were obtained from naive CD8+ T cells sorted from blood. Every receptor here comes from a man aged 18-30 years in good health.

The J gene is TRBJ2-1, the V gene TRBV4-3, with D possibly TRBD1 on 6 matching bases. CDR3 size: 17 residues. Per the germline V gene, CDR1 is LGHNA and CDR2 is YSLEER. The V gene lost 1 base and the J gene lost 7 bases, with 20 bases spanning the gap. The CDR3 protein is CASSQAWGQGATNEQFF. The CDR3 region has the DNA TGCGCCAGCAGCCAAGCCTGGGGGCAGGGTGCTACTAATGAGCAGTTCTTC.

The gene calls are TRBV18 and TRBJ2-5; D may be TRBD2 (5 bases). Trimming left V 3 bases short and J 2 bases short, with 10 bases between. Germline V gene data show CDR1 as KGHSH and CDR2 as LQKENI. This CDR3 spans 14 amino acids. CDR3 coding DNA: TGTGCCAGCTCACCGGAGTCGGGGCAAGAGACCCAGTACTTC. Translating it yields CASSPESGQETQYF.

V usage is TRBV2 and J usage is TRBJ2-7, with 9 bases matching TRBD1. CDR1 is SNHLY and CDR2 is FYNNEI in the germline V gene. The CDR3 is made up of 15 amino acids. With V trimmed by 5 bases and J by 6 bases, 11 bases remained unmatched. CDR3 bases: TGTGCCAGCAGTAGAACCGGGACAGGGAGTCTCGAGCAGTACTTC. The encoded protein is CASSRTGTGSLEQYF.

This chain uses TRBV4-1 with TRBJ1-6, with TRBD1 identical over 10 bases. The trim removed 4 bases at V and 13 bases at J, leaving 4 bases unmatched. Germline loops: CDR1 MGHRA, CDR2 YSYEKL. The length of the CDR3 is 13 residues. CDR3 sequence reads: CASSLDRGPPLHF. In nucleotides, the CDR3 is TGCGCCAGCAGCCTCGACAGGGGGCCCCCCCTCCACTTT.

The gene calls are TRBV5-6 and TRBJ1-2; 9 nucleotides line up with TRBD1. The ends lost 4 bases at V and 4 bases at J; junction bases unmatched: 8. The length of the CDR3 is 15 residues. Germline V gives CDR1 SGHDT, CDR2 YYEEEE. CDR3 region: CASSPGQGNFYGYTF. The CDR3 nucleotides are TGTGCCAGCAGCCCGGGACAGGGAAACTTCTATGGCTACACCTTC.

Remarks on this clone: Other DNA sequences in this sample translate to the same CDR3. This chain uses TRBV5-1 with TRBJ2-7; a weak D match, TRBD1 (6 bases). Trimming shortened V by 0 bases and J by 4 bases, and 11 bases separated the two germline ends. CDR3 length: 14 residues. From germline, CDR1 is SGHRS and CDR2 YFSETQ. CDR3 bases: TGCGCCAGCAGCTTGGCAGGGGTTACGTACGAGCAGTACTTC. It codes for CASSLAGVTYEQYF.

The chain employs TRBV9 and TRBJ2-3, with 9 bases lining up with TRBD2. The CDR3 extends over 15 amino acids. Germline-derived CDR1 and CDR2 are SGDLS and YYNGEE. The V and J ends lost 0 bases and 5 bases, in that order; junction bases with no gene match: 4. The CDR3 bases are TGTGCCAGCAGCGTAGGCCAGCGGGAGGTAGATACGCAGTATTTT. Translating it yields CASSVGQREVDTQYF.

The chain combines TRBV29-1 with TRBJ2-4; tentatively, D is TRBD1 or TRBD2 (5 bases each). The germline CDR1 and CDR2 sequences are SQVTM and ANQGSEA. Trimming left V 0 bases short and J 0 bases short, with 12 bases between. The CDR3 has 16 amino acids. The CDR3 DNA sequence: TGCAGCGTTGAAGATCGGGGCGTACTAGCCAAAAACATTCAGTACTTC. It encodes CSVEDRGVLAKNIQYF.

The chain is built from TRBV5-1 and TRBJ2-7; D is unclear. This CDR3 contains 14 residues. Trimming pared 2 bases from V and 6 bases from J, leaving 15 bases between. Germline V gene data show CDR1 as SGHRS and CDR2 as YFSETQ. The CDR3 DNA is TGCGCCAGCAGCTTTAGGGTTTATGAAGCCGAGCAGTACTTC. It encodes CASSFRVYEAEQYF.

The chain couples TRBV2 to TRBJ2-7; 9 nucleotides match TRBD2. The CDR3 covers 15 residues. Germline CDR1 SNHLY, CDR2 FYNNEI. V lost 6 bases to trimming and J lost 3 bases; unmatched junction nucleotides: 9. The CDR3 reads CASRPGLAQHYEQYF. For the CDR3, the DNA is TGTGCCAGCAGGCCCGGACTAGCGCAGCACTACGAGCAGTACTTC.

The V call is TRBV27, the J call TRBJ2-7; D is perhaps TRBD2 (5 bases). The germline CDR1 and CDR2 sequences are MNHEY and SMNVEV (reference sequence). Trimming took off 0 bases at V and 3 bases at J, with 12 bases between the two ends. The CDR3 is made up of 15 amino acids. CDR3 residues: CASSLSPLGNYEQYF. In DNA form, the CDR3 reads TGTGCCAGCAGTTTATCCCCACTAGGGAACTACGAGCAGTACTTC.

The CDR3 is CASSLSFSVRPPGELFF. The DNA of the CDR3 is TGTGCCAGCAGCTTGTCCTTTAGCGTTCGTCCTCCCGGGGAGCTGTTTTTT. The J gene is TRBJ2-2, the V gene TRBV7-9; D might be TRBD2 (5 bases). Germline CDR1 and CDR2: SEHNR and FQNEAQ (reference sequence). Trimming removed 3 bases from V and 6 bases from J, with 20 bases in between. The CDR3 consists of 17 residues.

This clone was counted a single time. The gene calls are TRBV28 and TRBJ2-5; possibly TRBD2 for D (6 bases). V dropped 1 base and J dropped 5 bases, with 14 bases sitting between them. The CDR3 length is 15 residues. The germline gives CDR1 MDHEN, CDR2 SYDVKM. The DNA of the CDR3 is TGTGCCAGCAGTTTATTCGGGACTCCTAAGGAGACCCAGTACTTC. The encoded protein is CASSLFGTPKETQYF.

With regard to this clone: This sample also contains other DNA sequences that code for the same CDR3. The chain has TRBV2 and TRBJ2-7; D might be TRBD2 (6 bases). The germline CDR1 and CDR2 sequences are SNHLY and FYNNEI. This CDR3 has 10 amino acids. Trimming took off 8 bases at V and 4 bases at J, with 6 bases between the two ends. CDR3 protein: CASRGYEQYF. CDR3 in DNA: TGTGCCAGCCGGGGGTACGAGCAGTACTTC.

On this clone: One junction end does not reproduce the germline sequence, and a read error may be involved. The V and J genes are TRBV6-1 and TRBJ2-7, with a possible D match to TRBD1 (5 bases). CDR3 length: 12 residues. The germline CDR1 and CDR2 sequences are MNHNS and SASEGT. This CDR3 reads CASSELGQGKDF. CDR3 in DNA: TGTGCCAGCAGTGAACTAGGGCAGGGAAAAGACTTC.